The rows below give T cell receptor beta chains drawn from one sample of a study of spatial heterogeneity in lung cancer. TCRdb re-derived calls from the 5' RACE reads in MiXCR, one entry per CDR3 protein. The profile shows roughly 18,000 distinct CDR3 sequences, roughly 7% of them singletons. Specimen: lung tumor tissue, collected at surgery. Source of these receptors: a female donor with early-stage non-small cell lung cancer. CDR3s include the opening cysteine and the closing phenylalanine or tryptophan. Fields, in order: J gene, V gene, clone size, D gene, CDR3 length, CDR3 DNA, CDR3 protein. A D gene is named only where the DNA matches it firmly. A clone size is listed for some rows: how often the clone was seen (once, few, many), or a class if it is expanded.

j_gene: TRBJ2-7; v_gene: TRBV4-2; abundance: many; d_gene: NA; len: 16; CDR3nt: TGTGCCAGCAGCCAAGATGCGGACCCAAGCTCCTACGAGCAGTACTTC; CDR3aa: CASSQDADPSSYEQYF
j_gene: TRBJ2-3; v_gene: TRBV7-2; abundance: many; d_gene: NA; len: 16; CDR3nt: TGTGCCAGCAGCTTAGCGGCAGGGGCTAGCACAGATACGCAGTATTTT; CDR3aa: CASSLAAGASTDTQYF
j_gene: TRBJ1-2; v_gene: TRBV28; abundance: NA; d_gene: NA; len: 13; CDR3nt: TGTGCCAGCAGTTTAGCGACAGACTATGGCTACACCTTC; CDR3aa: CASSLATDYGYTF
j_gene: TRBJ2-7; v_gene: TRBV24-1; abundance: few; d_gene: NA; len: 11; CDR3nt: TGTGCCACCAGTGATAACTACGAGCAGTACTTC; CDR3aa: CATSDNYEQYF
j_gene: TRBJ1-1; v_gene: TRBV9; abundance: NA; d_gene: TRBD1; len: 15; CDR3nt: TGTGCCAGCAGCGAAACAGGGGATGGGAACACTGAAGCTTTCTTT; CDR3aa: CASSETGDGNTEAFF
j_gene: TRBJ1-6; v_gene: TRBV7-2; abundance: many; d_gene: NA; len: 14; CDR3nt: TGTGCCAGCAGCCGAACGATTTCCGATTCACCCCTCCACTTT; CDR3aa: CASSRTISDSPLHF
j_gene: TRBJ1-1; v_gene: TRBV5-5; abundance: NA; d_gene: TRBD1; len: 14; CDR3nt: TGTGCCAGCAGCTTGGGGACAGGGGGGACTGAAGCTTTCTTT; CDR3aa: CASSLGTGGTEAFF
j_gene: TRBJ1-6; v_gene: TRBV18; abundance: few; d_gene: TRBD1; len: 16; CDR3nt: TGTGCCAGCTCACCACTTTACAGGGGGAAGGATTCACCCCTCCACTTT; CDR3aa: CASSPLYRGKDSPLHF
j_gene: TRBJ2-3; v_gene: TRBV7-2; abundance: many; d_gene: NA; len: 13; CDR3nt: TGTGCCAGCAGCTTAGCGAGCACAGATACGCAGTATTTT; CDR3aa: CASSLASTDTQYF
j_gene: TRBJ1-2; v_gene: TRBV7-2; abundance: NA; d_gene: NA; len: 15; CDR3nt: TGTGCCAGCAGCTTAGGACGATATAAAAACTATGGCTACACCTTC; CDR3aa: CASSLGRYKNYGYTF
j_gene: TRBJ1-2; v_gene: TRBV6-1; abundance: medium-sized; d_gene: NA; len: 13; CDR3nt: TGTGCCAGCATACAGGGACCCCTCTATGGCTACACCTTC; CDR3aa: CASIQGPLYGYTF
j_gene: TRBJ2-7; v_gene: TRBV5-1; abundance: medium-sized; d_gene: TRBD1; len: 16; CDR3nt: TGCGCCAGCAGCTTGGCCCCGACAGGGAATAACTACGAGCAGTACTTC; CDR3aa: CASSLAPTGNNYEQYF
j_gene: TRBJ2-7; v_gene: TRBV15; abundance: many; d_gene: NA; len: 15; CDR3nt: TGTGCCACCAGCAGAGATAGGCAGGGGCCCTACGAGCAGTACTTC; CDR3aa: CATSRDRQGPYEQYF
j_gene: TRBJ1-5; v_gene: TRBV20-1; abundance: many; d_gene: NA; len: 16; CDR3nt: TGCAGTGCTATAGGTTCTGGGGGTAGAGGCAATCAGCCCCAGCATTTT; CDR3aa: CSAIGSGGRGNQPQHF
j_gene: TRBJ2-7; v_gene: TRBV19; abundance: many; d_gene: TRBD1; len: 13; CDR3nt: TGTGCCAGTAGTATTGTGACAGGGGTCGAGCAGTACTTC; CDR3aa: CASSIVTGVEQYF
j_gene: TRBJ1-1; v_gene: TRBV4-3; abundance: NA; d_gene: NA; len: 14; CDR3nt: TGCGCCAGCAGCCAAGATGCCCGGGTGGCTGAAGCTTTCTTT; CDR3aa: CASSQDARVAEAFF
j_gene: TRBJ2-3; v_gene: TRBV29-1; abundance: many; d_gene: TRBD2; len: 14; CDR3nt: TGCAGCGCCCTGACTAGCGGTCTCACAGATACGCAGTATTTT; CDR3aa: CSALTSGLTDTQYF
j_gene: TRBJ1-1; v_gene: TRBV10-3; abundance: many; d_gene: NA; len: 18; CDR3nt: TGTGCCATCAGTGAGTCGAGGGCTACAGGAGGGGGGAACACTGAAGCTTTCTTT; CDR3aa: CAISESRATGGGNTEAFF
j_gene: TRBJ2-1; v_gene: TRBV5-1; abundance: many; d_gene: NA; len: 14; CDR3nt: TGCGCCAGCAGCCTGACAGGTAATAGGGATGAGCAGTTCTTC; CDR3aa: CASSLTGNRDEQFF
j_gene: TRBJ2-5; v_gene: TRBV20-1; abundance: many; d_gene: NA; len: 17; CDR3nt: TGCAGTGCTAGATCCCCTTGGCTAGCGCGGAACCAAGAGACCCAGTACTTC; CDR3aa: CSARSPWLARNQETQYF
j_gene: TRBJ1-1; v_gene: TRBV7-2; abundance: many; d_gene: NA; len: 15; CDR3nt: TGTGCCAGCAGCTCGCCGGGGGTAGGCCGCACTGAAGCTTTCTTT; CDR3aa: CASSSPGVGRTEAFF
j_gene: TRBJ1-6; v_gene: TRBV16; abundance: many; d_gene: NA; len: 12; CDR3nt: TGTGCCAGCAGCCAATCCGGGGCAGCCCTCCACTTT; CDR3aa: CASSQSGAALHF
j_gene: TRBJ2-3; v_gene: TRBV18; abundance: NA; d_gene: TRBD1; len: 15; CDR3nt: TGTGCCAGCTCACCGGACAGGTCTAGCACAGATACGCAGTATTTT; CDR3aa: CASSPDRSSTDTQYF
j_gene: TRBJ2-3; v_gene: TRBV6-5; abundance: few; d_gene: TRBD2; len: 14; CDR3nt: TGTGCCATCGGGGCAGCGGGGGCCACAGATACGCAGTATTTT; CDR3aa: CAIGAAGATDTQYF
j_gene: TRBJ2-5; v_gene: TRBV29-1; abundance: many; d_gene: NA; len: 15; CDR3nt: TGCAGCCATTCCGGTAGTCCCACTCCTCGGGAGACCCAGTACTTC; CDR3aa: CSHSGSPTPRETQYF
j_gene: TRBJ2-3; v_gene: TRBV11-2; abundance: many; d_gene: TRBD2; len: 15; CDR3nt: TGTGCCAGCAGCCGACTAGCGGGGGGTGGAGATACGCAGTATTTT; CDR3aa: CASSRLAGGGDTQYF
j_gene: TRBJ1-6; v_gene: TRBV6-5; abundance: many; d_gene: NA; len: 14; CDR3nt: TGTGCCAGCAGTCCGGGACAATTCTATTCACCCCTCCACTTT; CDR3aa: CASSPGQFYSPLHF
j_gene: TRBJ1-3; v_gene: TRBV12-3/TRBV12-4; abundance: many; d_gene: NA; len: 14; CDR3nt: TGTGCCAGCAGCCTTGGGACGGAACGAAACACCATATATTTT; CDR3aa: CASSLGTERNTIYF
j_gene: TRBJ2-7; v_gene: TRBV7-3; abundance: many; d_gene: NA; len: 13; CDR3nt: TGTGCCAGCAGCACCCAACAGAACTACGAGCAGTACTTC; CDR3aa: CASSTQQNYEQYF
j_gene: TRBJ1-5; v_gene: TRBV6-6; abundance: few; d_gene: NA; len: 15; CDR3nt: TGTGCCAGCAGTTACACGAATCCGGTGACTCAGCCCCAGCATTTT; CDR3aa: CASSYTNPVTQPQHF
j_gene: TRBJ1-6; v_gene: TRBV10-3; abundance: many; d_gene: NA; len: 13; CDR3nt: TGTGCCATCAGTGAGGGGAACGGTTCACCCCTCCACTTT; CDR3aa: CAISEGNGSPLHF
j_gene: TRBJ1-1; v_gene: TRBV7-8; abundance: NA; d_gene: NA; len: 12; CDR3nt: TGTGCCAGCAGCCAGTTTAACACTGAAGCTTTCTTT; CDR3aa: CASSQFNTEAFF
j_gene: TRBJ1-6; v_gene: TRBV7-2; abundance: medium-sized; d_gene: TRBD1; len: 14; CDR3nt: TGTGCCAGCAGCTATAACAGGGGGCGCGAACCCCTCCACTTT; CDR3aa: CASSYNRGREPLHF
j_gene: TRBJ2-1; v_gene: TRBV3-1; abundance: few; d_gene: NA; len: 15; CDR3nt: TGTGCCAGCAGCCAAGGAATTGGGCCCCGCAATGAGCAGTTCTTC; CDR3aa: CASSQGIGPRNEQFF
j_gene: TRBJ1-4; v_gene: TRBV7-2; abundance: many; d_gene: NA; len: 15; CDR3nt: TGTGCCAGCAGCCACAGCTCGCGGAATAATGAAAAACTGTTTTTT; CDR3aa: CASSHSSRNNEKLFF
j_gene: TRBJ2-3; v_gene: TRBV3-1; abundance: NA; d_gene: NA; len: 16; CDR3nt: TGTGCCAGCAGCCAAGATAGGGCTAGAATTCCCGATACGCAGTATTTT; CDR3aa: CASSQDRARIPDTQYF
j_gene: TRBJ2-1; v_gene: TRBV9; abundance: many; d_gene: TRBD2; len: 12; CDR3nt: TGTGCCAGCGGGGGACTAGCTCGAGAGCAGTTCTTC; CDR3aa: CASGGLAREQFF
j_gene: TRBJ1-1; v_gene: TRBV5-5; abundance: NA; d_gene: NA; len: 13; CDR3nt: TGTGCCAGCAATGGGGACTTGAACACTGAAGCTTTCTTT; CDR3aa: CASNGDLNTEAFF
j_gene: TRBJ2-2; v_gene: TRBV5-1; abundance: NA; d_gene: NA; len: 16; CDR3nt: TGCGCCAGCAGCCCTGGGGCAGGCTGGAACACCGGGGAGCTGTTTTTT; CDR3aa: CASSPGAGWNTGELFF
j_gene: TRBJ1-6; v_gene: TRBV20-1; abundance: many; d_gene: NA; len: 14; CDR3nt: TGCAGTGCTAGAGATCGGGGGTCTTTTTCACCCCTCCACTTT; CDR3aa: CSARDRGSFSPLHF
j_gene: TRBJ1-5; v_gene: TRBV7-2; abundance: many; d_gene: NA; len: 17; CDR3nt: TGTGCCAGCAGCCCAACCAGGGTCGGAAAAGGAGGTCAGCCCCAGCATTTT; CDR3aa: CASSPTRVGKGGQPQHF
j_gene: TRBJ2-7; v_gene: TRBV5-4; abundance: few; d_gene: NA; len: 17; CDR3nt: TGTGCCAGCAGCTTGGGGGGTACGATGAGGTCCTCCTACGAGCAGTACTTC; CDR3aa: CASSLGGTMRSSYEQYF
j_gene: TRBJ2-2; v_gene: TRBV3-1; abundance: NA; d_gene: NA; len: 15; CDR3nt: TGTGCCAGCAGCCAAGAGGTGAGGTCGGCCGGGGAGCTGTTTTTT; CDR3aa: CASSQEVRSAGELFF
j_gene: TRBJ1-1; v_gene: TRBV29-1; abundance: many; d_gene: TRBD1; len: 19; CDR3nt: TGCAGCGTTGTCCCCTATCCGGGACAGGGGAGCGGGGCGAACACTGAAGCTTTCTTT; CDR3aa: CSVVPYPGQGSGANTEAFF
j_gene: TRBJ2-6; v_gene: TRBV2; abundance: few; d_gene: NA; len: 20; CDR3nt: TGTGCCAGCACTCCAGATCCCCTAGAACACAGTTCCTCTGGGGCCAACGTCCTGACTTTC; CDR3aa: CASTPDPLEHSSSGANVLTF
j_gene: TRBJ2-5; v_gene: TRBV7-2; abundance: many; d_gene: NA; len: 13; CDR3nt: TGTGCCAGCAGCTACAGGGTACAAGAGACCCAGTACTTC; CDR3aa: CASSYRVQETQYF
j_gene: TRBJ1-2; v_gene: TRBV28; abundance: NA; d_gene: NA; len: 12; CDR3nt: TGTGCCAGCCGTCAGGAAGACCGTGGCTACACCTTC; CDR3aa: CASRQEDRGYTF
j_gene: TRBJ2-4; v_gene: TRBV7-9; abundance: many; d_gene: NA; len: 15; CDR3nt: TGTGCCAGCAGCTTGGCAGGGGCGGGCAAAAACATTCAGTACTTC; CDR3aa: CASSLAGAGKNIQYF
j_gene: TRBJ2-7; v_gene: TRBV5-1; abundance: many; d_gene: TRBD1; len: 16; CDR3nt: TGCGCCAGCACCCTTAATCCGCAGACAGGGGTCTACGAGCAGTACTTC; CDR3aa: CASTLNPQTGVYEQYF
j_gene: TRBJ2-7; v_gene: TRBV20-1; abundance: many; d_gene: TRBD1; len: 13; CDR3nt: TGCAGTGCTAGGGGACAGGACCCCTACGAGCAGTACTTC; CDR3aa: CSARGQDPYEQYF
j_gene: TRBJ2-3; v_gene: TRBV2; abundance: NA; d_gene: NA; len: 12; CDR3nt: TGTGCCAGCATCGGGCCCACAGATACGCAGTATTTT; CDR3aa: CASIGPTDTQYF
j_gene: TRBJ1-4; v_gene: TRBV5-1; abundance: few; d_gene: NA; len: 14; CDR3nt: TGCGCCAGCAGCCTCAGTGGGGCTAATGAAAAACTGTTTTTT; CDR3aa: CASSLSGANEKLFF
j_gene: TRBJ2-3; v_gene: TRBV7-2; abundance: NA; d_gene: NA; len: 14; CDR3nt: TGTGCCAGCAGCTTAGGGCTGTCCACAGATACGCAGTATTTT; CDR3aa: CASSLGLSTDTQYF
j_gene: TRBJ2-1; v_gene: TRBV2; abundance: NA; d_gene: NA; len: 15; CDR3nt: TGTGCCAGCAGTGAGTTGGGTGGGGGTTTCAATGAGCAGTTCTTC; CDR3aa: CASSELGGGFNEQFF
j_gene: TRBJ2-2; v_gene: TRBV10-3; abundance: many; d_gene: NA; len: 15; CDR3nt: TGTGCCATCAGTGATCAGGGGCCGGGCACCGGGGAGCTGTTTTTT; CDR3aa: CAISDQGPGTGELFF
j_gene: TRBJ2-5; v_gene: TRBV11-3; abundance: few; d_gene: NA; len: 13; CDR3nt: TGTGCCAGCAGCTCGACTAGGGGAGAGACCCAGTACTTC; CDR3aa: CASSSTRGETQYF
j_gene: TRBJ2-2; v_gene: TRBV19; abundance: many; d_gene: NA; len: 14; CDR3nt: TGTGCCAGTACCACCGGCACGAACACCGGGGAGCTGTTTTTT; CDR3aa: CASTTGTNTGELFF
j_gene: TRBJ2-3; v_gene: TRBV24-1; abundance: many; d_gene: TRBD1; len: 17; CDR3nt: TGTGCCACCAGTGATTTGACGGACAGGGGGCGGCCAGATACGCAGTATTTT; CDR3aa: CATSDLTDRGRPDTQYF